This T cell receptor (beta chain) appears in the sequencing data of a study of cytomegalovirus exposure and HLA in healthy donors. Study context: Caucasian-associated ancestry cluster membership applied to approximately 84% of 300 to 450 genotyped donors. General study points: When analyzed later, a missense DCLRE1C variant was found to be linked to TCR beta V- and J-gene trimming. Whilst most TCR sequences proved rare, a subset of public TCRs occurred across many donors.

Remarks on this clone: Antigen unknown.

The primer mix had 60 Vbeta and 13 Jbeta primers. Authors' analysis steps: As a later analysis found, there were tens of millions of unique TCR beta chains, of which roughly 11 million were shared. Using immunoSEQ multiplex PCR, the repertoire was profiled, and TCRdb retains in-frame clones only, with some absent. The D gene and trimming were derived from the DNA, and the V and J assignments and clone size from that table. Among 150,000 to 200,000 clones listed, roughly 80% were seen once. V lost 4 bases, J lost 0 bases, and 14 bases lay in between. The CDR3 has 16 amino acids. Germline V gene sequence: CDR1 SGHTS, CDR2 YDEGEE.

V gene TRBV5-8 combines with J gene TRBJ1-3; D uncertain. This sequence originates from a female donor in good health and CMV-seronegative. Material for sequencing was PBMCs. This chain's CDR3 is CASSLERVDSGNTIYF. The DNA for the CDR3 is TGTGCCAGCAGCCTAGAACGCGTGGACTCTGGAAACACCATATATTTT.